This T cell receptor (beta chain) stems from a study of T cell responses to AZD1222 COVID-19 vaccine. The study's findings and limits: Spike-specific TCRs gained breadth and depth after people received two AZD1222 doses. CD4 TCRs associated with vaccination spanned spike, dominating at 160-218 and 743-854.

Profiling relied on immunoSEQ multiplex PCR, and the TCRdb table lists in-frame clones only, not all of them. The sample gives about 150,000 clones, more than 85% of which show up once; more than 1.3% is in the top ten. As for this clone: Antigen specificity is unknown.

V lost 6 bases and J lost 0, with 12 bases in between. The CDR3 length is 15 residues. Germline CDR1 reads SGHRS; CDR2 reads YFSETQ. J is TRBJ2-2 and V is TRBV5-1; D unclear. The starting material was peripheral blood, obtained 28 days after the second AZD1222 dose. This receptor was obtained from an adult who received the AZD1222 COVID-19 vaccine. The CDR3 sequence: CASNSGAPNTGELFF. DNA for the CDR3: TGCGCCAGCAATTCAGGAGCCCCGAACACCGGGGAGCTGTTTTTT.